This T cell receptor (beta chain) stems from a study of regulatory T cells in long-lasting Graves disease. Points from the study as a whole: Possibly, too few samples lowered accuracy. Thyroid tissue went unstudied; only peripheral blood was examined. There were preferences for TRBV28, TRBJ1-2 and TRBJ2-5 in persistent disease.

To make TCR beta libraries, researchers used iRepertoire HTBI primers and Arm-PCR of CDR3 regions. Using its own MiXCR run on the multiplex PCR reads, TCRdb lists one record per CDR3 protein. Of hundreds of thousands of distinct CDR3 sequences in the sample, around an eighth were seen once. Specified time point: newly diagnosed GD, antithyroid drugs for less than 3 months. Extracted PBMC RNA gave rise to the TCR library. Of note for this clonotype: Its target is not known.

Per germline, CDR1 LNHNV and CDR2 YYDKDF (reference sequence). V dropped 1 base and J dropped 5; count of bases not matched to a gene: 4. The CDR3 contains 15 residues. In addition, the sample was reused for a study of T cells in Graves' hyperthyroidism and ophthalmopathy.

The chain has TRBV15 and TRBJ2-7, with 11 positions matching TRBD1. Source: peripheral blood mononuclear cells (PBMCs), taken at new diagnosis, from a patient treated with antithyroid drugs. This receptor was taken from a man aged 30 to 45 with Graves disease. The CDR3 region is CATSRGTGGRDEQYF. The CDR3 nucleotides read TGTGCCACCAGCAGAGGGACAGGGGGCCGGGACGAGCAGTACTTC.